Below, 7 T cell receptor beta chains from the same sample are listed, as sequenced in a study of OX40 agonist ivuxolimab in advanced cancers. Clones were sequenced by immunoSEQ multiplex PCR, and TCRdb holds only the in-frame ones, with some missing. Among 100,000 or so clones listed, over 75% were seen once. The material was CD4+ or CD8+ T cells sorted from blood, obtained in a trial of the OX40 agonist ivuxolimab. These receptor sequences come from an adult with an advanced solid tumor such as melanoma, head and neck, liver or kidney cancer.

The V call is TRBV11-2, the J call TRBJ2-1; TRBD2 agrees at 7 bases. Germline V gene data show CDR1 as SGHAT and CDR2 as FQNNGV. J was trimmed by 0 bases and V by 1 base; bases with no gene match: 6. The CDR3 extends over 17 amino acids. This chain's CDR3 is CASSLAGGGSSYNEQFF. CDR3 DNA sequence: TGTGCCAGCAGCTTAGCGGGGGGTGGGAGCTCCTACAATGAGCAGTTCTTC.

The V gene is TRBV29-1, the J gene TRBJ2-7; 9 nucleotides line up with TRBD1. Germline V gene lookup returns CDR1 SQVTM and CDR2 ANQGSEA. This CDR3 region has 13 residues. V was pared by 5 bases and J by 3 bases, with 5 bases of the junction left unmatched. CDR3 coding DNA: TGCAGCGTTCGGGACAGGGCCCTCTACGAGCAGTACTTC. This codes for CSVRDRALYEQYF.

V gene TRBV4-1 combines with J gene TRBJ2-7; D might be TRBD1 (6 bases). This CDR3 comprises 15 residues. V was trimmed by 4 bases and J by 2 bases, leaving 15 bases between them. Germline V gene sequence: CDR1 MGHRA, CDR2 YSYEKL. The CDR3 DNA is TGCGCCAGCAGCCCCCCCGACAGGTACGCCTACGAGCAGTACTTC. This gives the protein CASSPPDRYAYEQYF.

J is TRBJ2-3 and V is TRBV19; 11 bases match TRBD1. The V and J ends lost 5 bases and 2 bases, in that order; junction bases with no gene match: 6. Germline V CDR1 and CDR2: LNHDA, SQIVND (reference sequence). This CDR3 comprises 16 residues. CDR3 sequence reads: CASSAGQGAATDTQYF. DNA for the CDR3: TGTGCCAGTAGTGCCGGACAGGGGGCCGCCACAGATACGCAGTATTTT. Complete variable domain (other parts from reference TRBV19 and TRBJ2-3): DGGITQSPKYLFRKEGQNVTLSCEQNLNHDAMYWYRQDPGQGLRLIYYSQIVNDFQKGDIAEGYSVSREKKESFPLTVTSAQKNPTAFYLCASSAGQGAATDTQYFGPGTRLTVL.

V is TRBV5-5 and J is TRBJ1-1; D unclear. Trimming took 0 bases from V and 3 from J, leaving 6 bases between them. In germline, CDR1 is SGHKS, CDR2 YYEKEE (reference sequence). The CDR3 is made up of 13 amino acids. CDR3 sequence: CASSLGGDTEAFF. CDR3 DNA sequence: TGTGCCAGCAGCTTGGGAGGAGACACTGAAGCTTTCTTT. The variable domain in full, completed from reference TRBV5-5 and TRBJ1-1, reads DAGVTQSPTHLIKTRGQQVTLRCSPISGHKSVSWYQQVLGQGPQFIFQYYEKEERGRGNFPDRFSARQFPNYSSELNVNALLLGDSALYLCASSLGGDTEAFFGQGTRLTVV.

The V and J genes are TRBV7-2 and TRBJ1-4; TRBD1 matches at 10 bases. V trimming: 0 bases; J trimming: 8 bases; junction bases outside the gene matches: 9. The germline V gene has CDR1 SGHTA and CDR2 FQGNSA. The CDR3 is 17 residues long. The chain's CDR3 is CASSLATPGQGREKLFF. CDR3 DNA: TGTGCCAGCAGCTTAGCCACCCCGGGACAGGGGAGGGAAAAACTGTTTTTT.

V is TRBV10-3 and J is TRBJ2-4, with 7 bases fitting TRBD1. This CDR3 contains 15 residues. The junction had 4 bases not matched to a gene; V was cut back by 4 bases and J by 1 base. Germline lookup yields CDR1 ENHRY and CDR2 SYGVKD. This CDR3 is CAISGGGWAKNIQYF. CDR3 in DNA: TGTGCCATCAGTGGAGGGGGCTGGGCCAAAAACATTCAGTACTTC.